This TCR beta chain was observed in a study of PD-L1 blockade in urothelial cancer. The wider study: Of roughly 30 patients, almost 26 were males with bladder-origin urothelial cancer.

Each PCR had synthetic TCR analog templates added to it as a spike-in. Assay: immunoSEQ multiplex PCR; the TCRdb copy retains only in-frame clones and omits some. Of around 40,000 clones detected, approximately 86% appear once; the ten largest clones hold roughly 23%. The V end was cut by 0 bases, the J end by 7 bases, with 11 bases between. CDR3 size: 13 residues. CDR1 and CDR2 from the germline V gene are SGHKS and YYEKEE (reference sequence). Indicated time point: peripheral blood 6 weeks after treatment start. Between 1 and 8 samples per patient were obtained, pretreatment and on-treatment. This specimen was PBMCs, taken around atezolizumab (anti-PD-L1) treatment. The sequence was obtained from a man between 60 and 75 years old with urothelial cancer. The V and J genes are TRBV5-5 and TRBJ2-7; D is ambiguous. CDR3: CASSLVTAGEQYF. Written as DNA, the CDR3 is TGTGCCAGCAGCTTGGTAACAGCCGGAGAGCAGTACTTC.